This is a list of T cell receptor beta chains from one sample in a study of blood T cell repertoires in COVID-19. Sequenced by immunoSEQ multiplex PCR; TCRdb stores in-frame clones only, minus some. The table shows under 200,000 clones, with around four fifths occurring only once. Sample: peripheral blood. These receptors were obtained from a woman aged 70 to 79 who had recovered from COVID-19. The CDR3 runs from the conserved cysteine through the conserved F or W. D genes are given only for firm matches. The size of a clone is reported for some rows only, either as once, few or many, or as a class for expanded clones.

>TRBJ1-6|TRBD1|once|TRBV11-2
TGTGCCAGCAGCTTAGTGGACAGGGGGAATTCACCCCTCCACTTT
CASSLVDRGNSPLHF
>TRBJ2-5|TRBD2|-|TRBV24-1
TGTGCCACCAGTAGGCAGCAAGCGGGAAAGGAGGAGACCCAGTACTTC
CATSRQQAGKEETQYF
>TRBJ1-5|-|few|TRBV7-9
TGTGCCAGCAGCTTAGTTGGTACAGTTGAAGGACAGCCCCAGCATTTT
CASSLVGTVEGQPQHF
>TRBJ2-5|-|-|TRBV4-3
TGCGCCAGCAGCCTAAGACAGATGGGGGAGACCCAGTACTTC
CASSLRQMGETQYF
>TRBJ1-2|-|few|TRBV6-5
TGTGCCAGCACCCCAGGGGCAGGCCACTATGGCTACACCTTC
CASTPGAGHYGYTF
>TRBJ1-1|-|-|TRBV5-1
TGCGCCAGCAGCTTGTTTGCAGGCTTGAACACTGAAGCTTTCTTT
CASSLFAGLNTEAFF
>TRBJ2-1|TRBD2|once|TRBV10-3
TGTGCCATCCGGCGGGGGGATGGAGATGAGCAGTTCTTC
CAIRRGDGDEQFF
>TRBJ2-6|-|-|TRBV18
TGTGCCAGCTCACCCTGGCAACCCAGCTCTGGGGCCAACGTCCTGACTTTC
CASSPWQPSSGANVLTF
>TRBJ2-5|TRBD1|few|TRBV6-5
TGTGCCAGCACCAGGGACCAAGGGGGACAGAGGGCCCAGTACTTC
CASTRDQGGQRAQYF
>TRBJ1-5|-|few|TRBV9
TGTGCCAGCAGCGTAGACAGTGGGGGGGGTCAGCCCCAGCATTTT
CASSVDSGGGQPQHF
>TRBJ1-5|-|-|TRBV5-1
TGCGCCAGCAGCTTGGCAGGGGACCAGCCCCAGCATTTT
CASSLAGDQPQHF
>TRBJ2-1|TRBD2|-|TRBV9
TGTGCCAGCAGCGTAGCGTGGCTAGCGGACTTCAATGAGCAGTTCTTC
CASSVAWLADFNEQFF
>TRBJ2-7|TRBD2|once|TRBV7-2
TGTGCCAGCAGCCCCCGACTAGCGGGGGGGAGAACCTACGAGCAGTACTTC
CASSPRLAGGRTYEQYF
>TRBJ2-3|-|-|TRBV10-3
TGTGCCATCAGTGAGTGGCAGGGCGCAGATACGCAGTATTTT
CAISEWQGADTQYF
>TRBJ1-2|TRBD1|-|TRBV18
TGTGCCAGCTCACGACAGGGGCAAAACTATGGCTACACCTTC
CASSRQGQNYGYTF
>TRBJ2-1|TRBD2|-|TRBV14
TGTGCCAGCAGTCCGCTAGCGGGAGGGCCACCCCGATACAATGAGCAGTTCTTC
CASSPLAGGPPRYNEQFF
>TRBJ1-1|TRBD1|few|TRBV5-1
TGCGCCAGCAGCCTAAGGGGGCAGAGGGACACTGAAGCTTTCTTT
CASSLRGQRDTEAFF
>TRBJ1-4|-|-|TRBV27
TGTGCCAGCACAAGTAGACAGCCCGCGAAACTGTTTTTT
CASTSRQPAKLFF
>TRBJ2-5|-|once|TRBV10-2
TGCGCCAGCAGTGTGGGCAGACAAGAGACCCAGTACTTC
CASSVGRQETQYF
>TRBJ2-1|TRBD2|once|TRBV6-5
TGTGCCAGCAGTTACCTTAGCGGGAGCTACAATGAGCAGTTCTTC
CASSYLSGSYNEQFF